This TCR beta chain was observed in a study of blood T cell repertoires in COVID-19. About the study: Acute and convalescent COVID-19 specimens originated in the United States, Italy and Spain. From T cells, B-cell-depleted T cells, or PBMCs came the material, which was cDNA or gDNA.

This clone was observed once. CDR3 length: 15 amino acids. V was trimmed by 4 bases and J by 4 bases, leaving 15 bases between them. CDR1 is MNHEY, CDR2 SVGAGI, per germline. Produced via immunoSEQ multiplex PCR; TCRdb's table is partial and in-frame only. The repertoire holds a few hundred thousand clones, 89% seen once, with 5% to 7% in the top ten. V usage is TRBV6-5 and J usage is TRBJ2-3; D is perhaps TRBD2 (6 bases). Sequenced: peripheral blood. This receptor was identified in a young man who had recovered from COVID-19. CDR3 nucleotide sequence: TGTGCCAGCAGTTTGCTAGCGAATCAGGCAGATACGCAGTATTTT. The encoded protein is CASSLLANQADTQYF.